The rows below give T cell receptor beta chains drawn from one sample of a study of blood T cell repertoires in COVID-19. The assay was immunoSEQ multiplex PCR, and TCRdb's table has in-frame clones only and misses some. The sample consists of roughly 220,000 clones, 84% of them appearing once. Input material: PBMCs or T cells enriched from blood (not recorded which). Receptors originate from a woman in her thirties or forties who had recovered from COVID-19. Both conserved end residues are part of each CDR3. D genes are given only for firm matches. Rows give clone size only sometimes, using once, few, many, or a class for an expanded clone.

j_call v_call clone_size d_call cdr3_aa cdr3_nt
TRBJ1-2 TRBV30 - TRBD1 CAGQGGYGYTF TGTGCCGGGCAGGGGGGCTATGGCTACACCTTC
TRBJ2-3 TRBV7-9 - - CASSVDRRPTDTQYF TGTGCCAGCTCCGTAGACAGGCGGCCCACAGATACGCAGTATTTT
TRBJ1-2 TRBV7-6 few TRBD1 CASSGYRGRGYGYTF TGTGCCAGCAGCGGCTACAGGGGGCGCGGCTATGGCTACACCTTC
TRBJ2-2 TRBV27 - TRBD1 CASSSPDRAVNTGELFF TGTGCCAGCAGTTCCCCGGACAGGGCGGTAAACACCGGGGAGCTGTTTTTT
TRBJ1-1 TRBV10-3 - - CAIRRLAGRGSNTEAFF TGTGCCATCAGACGCCTTGCGGGACGGGGGTCAAACACTGAAGCTTTCTTT
TRBJ1-5 TRBV19 few - CASSIEAGNQPQHF TGTGCCAGTAGTATTGAGGCAGGGAATCAGCCCCAGCATTTT
TRBJ1-1 TRBV19 - TRBD1 CASSSQDRANTEAFF TGTGCCAGTAGTTCCCAGGACAGGGCGAACACTGAAGCTTTCTTT
TRBJ2-3 TRBV5-4 - - CASSLAGTTDTQYF TGTGCCAGCAGCTTGGCTGGGACTACAGATACGCAGTATTTT
TRBJ2-1 TRBV27 - TRBD2 CASSPQSGSGHNEQFF TGTGCCAGCAGTCCCCAAAGCGGGAGCGGGCACAATGAGCAGTTCTTC
TRBJ1-2 TRBV25-1 - TRBD1 CASSGSLGQGSDYGYTF TGTGCCAGCAGTGGAAGTTTGGGACAGGGGTCTGACTATGGCTACACCTTC
TRBJ1-1 TRBV28 once - CASSERQLTEAFF TGTGCCAGCAGCGAAAGACAGTTGACTGAAGCTTTCTTT
TRBJ1-2 TRBV3-1/TRBV3-2 - TRBD1 CASSLPKVRGYYGYTF TGTGCCAGCAGCCTCCCAAAGGTCAGGGGGTACTATGGCTACACCTTC
TRBJ2-7 TRBV3-1/TRBV3-2 - - CASSQDLNYEQYF TGTGCCAGCAGCCAAGATCTTAATTACGAGCAGTACTTC
TRBJ2-1 TRBV28 - - CASSPPTGSYNEQFF TGTGCCAGCAGTCCCCCGACAGGCTCCTACAATGAGCAGTTCTTC
TRBJ2-1 TRBV7-2 - TRBD2 CASSLTSGSGNEQFF TGTGCCAGCAGCTTAACGAGCGGGAGCGGAAATGAGCAGTTCTTC
TRBJ1-4 TRBV10-3 - - CAISGGDELFF TGTGCCATCAGTGGGGGAGATGAACTGTTTTTT
TRBJ2-1 TRBV2 - TRBD2 CASSGLAAPPMGFF TGTGCCAGCAGTGGGCTAGCGGCACCCCCCATGGGGTTCTTC
TRBJ1-1 TRBV11-2 - TRBD1 CASSIQGPNTEAFF TGTGCCAGCAGCATACAGGGGCCCAACACTGAAGCTTTCTTT
TRBJ2-7 TRBV15 - - CATSRRESRSSYEQYF TGTGCCACCAGCCGGCGTGAGAGTAGGAGCTCCTACGAGCAGTACTTC
TRBJ2-2 TRBV12-5 few TRBD2 CASVISGSNTGELFF TGTGCTAGTGTTATTAGCGGGTCGAACACCGGGGAGCTGTTTTTT
TRBJ1-1 TRBV6-5 few - CASSPYTTGNTEAFF TGTGCCAGCAGTCCTTATACCACAGGGAACACTGAAGCTTTCTTT
TRBJ1-2 TRBV2 - - CASSLTGLFGYTF TGTGCCAGCAGTCTGACAGGCCTGTTCGGCTACACCTTC
TRBJ2-5 TRBV24-1 - - CATSDSRGVNHKETQYF TGTGCCACCAGTGATTCCCGGGGAGTAAATCATAAAGAGACCCAGTACTTC
TRBJ2-7 TRBV5-4 - - CASSGGWGNSYEQYF TGTGCCAGCAGCGGAGGGTGGGGAAACTCCTACGAGCAGTACTTC
TRBJ1-4 TRBV18 many - CASSPRLNEKLFF TGTGCCAGCTCCCCGAGGCTTAATGAAAAACTGTTTTTT
TRBJ2-1 TRBV4-1 - - CASSHQPREYNEQFF TGCGCCAGCAGCCATCAGCCTAGGGAGTACAATGAGCAGTTCTTC
TRBJ1-1 TRBV13 - - CASSLGRKNTEAFF TGTGCCAGCAGCTTAGGCAGGAAGAACACTGAAGCTTTCTTT
TRBJ2-3 TRBV12-5 once - CASGLSPVSTDTQYF TGTGCTAGTGGTCTTTCCCCCGTTAGCACAGATACGCAGTATTTT
TRBJ2-2 TRBV11-3 - - CASSFRQYTGELFF TGTGCCAGCAGCTTTAGACAGTACACCGGGGAGCTGTTTTTT
TRBJ2-5 TRBV6-6 - - CASSYSTAQETQYF TGTGCCAGCAGTTACTCTACAGCCCAAGAGACCCAGTACTTC
TRBJ2-1 TRBV5-4 - TRBD2 CAAFGASGRAGYNEQFF TGTGCCGCGTTTGGGGCTAGCGGGAGAGCGGGGTACAATGAGCAGTTCTTC
TRBJ1-2 TRBV23-1 - TRBD1 CASSQVNSGQGSVRGYGYTF TGCGCCAGCAGTCAAGTCAATTCGGGACAGGGTAGTGTAAGGGGCTATGGCTACACCTTC
TRBJ2-3 TRBV5-1 - - CASSFGGPTSDTQYF TGCGCCAGCAGCTTCGGAGGACCCACATCGGATACGCAGTATTTT
TRBJ2-2 TRBV2 - - CASNPGMNTGELFF TGTGCCAGCAATCCGGGGATGAACACCGGGGAGCTGTTTTTT
TRBJ1-6 TRBV5-6 - - CASSYAREVFVHNSPLHF TGTGCCAGCAGCTACGCCCGGGAGGTCTTTGTGCATAATTCACCCCTCCACTTT
TRBJ2-2 TRBV3-1/TRBV3-2 - - CASSGRTNTGELFF TGTGCCAGCAGCGGCCGGACAAACACCGGGGAGCTGTTTTTT
TRBJ1-1 TRBV7-2 - - CASSLGRSNTEAFF TGTGCCAGCAGCTTAGGTCGGTCAAACACTGAAGCTTTCTTT
TRBJ2-4 TRBV21-1 once - CARPSLLGPSTSGMDIQYF TGTGCCCGACCGTCCCTTTTGGGACCGTCCACTAGCGGAATGGACATTCAGTACTTC
TRBJ1-2 TRBV12-5 few TRBD1 CASGGQGTYGYTF TGTGCTAGTGGGGGACAGGGTACCTATGGCTACACCTTC
TRBJ2-3 TRBV30 - - CAWSVRRANTDTQYF TGTGCCTGGAGTGTACGGCGGGCAAACACAGATACGCAGTATTTT
TRBJ1-2 TRBV5-4 - TRBD1 CASSWGQAAQVYGYTF TGTGCCAGCAGCTGGGGACAGGCGGCCCAAGTCTATGGCTACACCTTC
TRBJ1-5 TRBV7-2 - TRBD1 CASSFGQGAVGPMPQHF TGTGCCAGCAGCTTCGGGCAGGGGGCTGTTGGGCCTATGCCCCAGCATTTT
TRBJ1-1 TRBV19 - TRBD1 CASSPDGQGSGTEAFF TGTGCCAGTAGCCCAGACGGACAGGGTTCGGGCACTGAAGCTTTCTTT
TRBJ2-1 TRBV5-4 - TRBD2 CASSLGLAGGNEQFF TGTGCCAGCAGCTTGGGACTAGCGGGAGGAAATGAGCAGTTCTTC
TRBJ1-1 TRBV19 few - CASSIVPRGANTEAFF TGTGCCAGTAGTATAGTCCCCCGGGGAGCGAACACTGAAGCTTTCTTT
TRBJ1-5 TRBV7-8 - TRBD1 CASSDDRGGNQPQHF TGTGCCAGCAGCGATGACAGGGGAGGCAATCAGCCCCAGCATTTT
TRBJ1-6 TRBV6-6 few TRBD1 CASSPRQGAYDNSPLHF TGTGCCAGCAGTCCCCGTCAGGGGGCCTACGATAATTCACCCCTCCACTTT
TRBJ1-3 TRBV19 - - CASSTGASGNTIYF TGTGCCAGTAGTACAGGGGCTTCTGGAAACACCATATATTTT
TRBJ2-7 TRBV28 - TRBD1 CASSLSGQVYEQYF TGTGCCAGCAGTTTGAGCGGACAGGTCTACGAGCAGTACTTC
TRBJ2-1 TRBV6-5 - - CASTLAGSYNEQFF TGTGCCAGCACTTTGGCGGGCTCCTACAATGAGCAGTTCTTC
TRBJ2-7 TRBV3-1/TRBV3-2 - - CASSQERGLEQYF TGTGCCAGCAGCCAAGAGCGGGGTCTCGAGCAGTACTTC
TRBJ1-2 TRBV19 - - CASIPQGAYGYTF TGTGCCAGTATCCCACAGGGAGCCTATGGCTACACCTTC
TRBJ1-2 TRBV11-2 - - CASRIGAYGYTF TGTGCCAGCAGGATAGGGGCCTATGGCTACACCTTC
TRBJ2-1 TRBV2 - - CAISQAGSSYNEQFF TGTGCCATATCCCAAGCGGGTTCCTCCTACAATGAGCAGTTCTTC
TRBJ1-1 TRBV2 - - CASSEAGGRNTEAFF TGTGCCAGCAGTGAAGCGGGGGGTCGGAACACTGAAGCTTTCTTT